This entry lists 27 T cell receptor beta chains sequenced from one sample in a study of CXCR3-negative and CXCR3-positive naive CD8 T cells. Preparation of TRB cDNA libraries relied on 5' RACE carrying UMI labels. TCRdb reanalyzed the 5' RACE reads, giving one entry per CDR3 protein sequence and no DNA. The repertoire table contains roughly 8,000 distinct CDR3 sequences. Sequencing input: naive CXCR3- CD8+ T cells from blood. As to subset: CD45RO-CCR7+CD27+CD95- naive CD8+ T cells lacking CXCR3 (TNR3-). The receptor set was obtained from a human donor in good health. Some clones in this sample may be carry-over from other donors' samples.

Its frequency marks this clonotype as medium-sized (0.01 to 0.1%). V usage is TRBV11-2 and J usage is TRBJ2-2; TCRdb's assignment of TRBD1 cannot be checked, as there is no DNA. The CDR3 loop spans 14 amino acids. The V gene's germline CDR1 is SGHAT and CDR2 FQNNGV. The CDR3 spells CASCQGQTTGELFF.

This chain joins TRBV20-1 and TRBJ1-3. Germline V gene data show CDR1 as DFQATT and CDR2 as SNEGSKA (reference sequence). CDR3 length equals 14 residues. The CDR3 is CSARPLGEGNTIYF.

The V call is TRBV29-1, the J call TRBJ2-5. CDR3 size: 14 residues. Germline lookup yields CDR1 SQVTM and CDR2 ANQGSEA. Here the CDR3 reads CSVTGTLGGETQYF.

CDR3: CASSLRGILNTEAFF. V gene TRBV5-6 combines with J gene TRBJ1-1; TCRdb's D call, TRBD1, is unchecked because there is no DNA. This CDR3 has 15 residues. The germline CDR1 and CDR2 sequences are SGHDT and YYEEEE.

The chain links TRBV7-6 to TRBJ1-1. The CDR3 spans 13 residues. Germline V gives CDR1 SGHVS, CDR2 FNYEAQ. CDR3: CASSLARNGEAFF.

The V call is TRBV20-1, the J call TRBJ2-7; no DNA is available, so the TRBD1 call from TCRdb remains unchecked. Germline V gene lookup returns CDR1 DFQATT and CDR2 SNEGSKA (reference sequence). The CDR3 runs to 14 residues. This chain's CDR3 is CSARETGSSYEQYF.

The gene calls are TRBV11-2 and TRBJ1-1. The CDR3 sequence is 11 residues long. Germline CDR1 SGHAT, CDR2 FQNNGV. CDR3 sequence reads: CASSLDGEAFF.

The chain links TRBV23-1 to TRBJ2-1. TRBV23-1 is an ORF, with its function uncertain. The CDR3 loop spans 16 amino acids. CDR3 residues: CASSQSPTDTYNEQFF.

V is TRBV18 and J is TRBJ2-1; the D call from TCRdb, TRBD2, cannot be confirmed without DNA. The CDR3 is 15 residues long. Germline V gives CDR1 KGHSH, CDR2 LQKENI. The CDR3 protein is CASSPPTSGGNEQFF.

This clonotype is deemed medium-sized (0.01 to 0.1%) by its frequency. The V call is TRBV27, the J call TRBJ2-2; TCRdb names TRBD2, which stays unverified in the absence of DNA. Per the germline V gene, CDR1 is MNHEY and CDR2 is SMNVEV (reference sequence). This CDR3 contains 14 residues. Here the CDR3 reads CASSIREGAGELFF.

The rearrangement uses TRBV19 and TRBJ2-1; the D call from TCRdb, TRBD2, cannot be confirmed without DNA. The length of the CDR3 is 15 residues. Germline assignment: CDR1 LNHDA and CDR2 SQIVND (reference sequence). The CDR3 loop is CASRQLAGGNNEQFF.

This clonotype ranks as medium-sized in terms of frequency. The V call is TRBV7-9, the J call TRBJ2-5; the TRBD2 assignment by TCRdb is unverifiable without DNA. The CDR3 totals 17 residues. Germline CDR1 reads SEHNR; CDR2 reads FQNEAQ (reference sequence). CDR3 protein: CASSLPNSGGDQETQYF.

The V and J genes are TRBV7-8 and TRBJ2-7; TCRdb outputs TRBD2, but without DNA this stays unchecked. CDR1 and CDR2 from the germline V gene are SGHVS and FQNEAQ. CDR3 length: 13 amino acids. CDR3 amino acids: CASSVTASYEQYF.

This chain joins TRBV5-1 and TRBJ1-1; TCRdb proposes TRBD1, but this gene call is untestable without DNA. The germline V gene encodes CDR1 SGHRS and CDR2 YFSETQ. The CDR3 runs 19 residues. The CDR3 is CASSQAGPSAYEPGTEAFF.

This CDR3 reads CASSDARFYEQYF. The V gene is TRBV10-2, the J gene TRBJ2-7; as DNA is missing, the TRBD2 call by TCRdb cannot be tested. Germline V gene sequence: CDR1 WSHSY, CDR2 SAAADI. The CDR3 contains 13 residues.

Measured by frequency, this clonotype is medium-sized. The rearrangement links TRBV7-9 to TRBJ2-5; TCRdb indicates TRBD1, and absent DNA this call remains unverified. This CDR3 is 15 amino acids long. Germline lookup yields CDR1 SEHNR and CDR2 FQNEAQ (reference sequence). The CDR3 spells CASSFQDSNQETQYF. Complete variable domain (other parts from reference TRBV7-9 and TRBJ2-5): DTGVSQNPRHKITKRGQNVTFRCDPISEHNRLYWYRQTLGQGPEFLTYFQNEAQLEKSRLLSDRFSAERPKGSFSTLEIQRTEQGDSAMYLCASSFQDSNQETQYFGPGTRLLVL.

By frequency, this clonotype is medium-sized. CDR3 loop: CASSLAVGVFTGELFF. This chain uses TRBV7-9 with TRBJ2-2. Germline CDR1 and CDR2: SEHNR and FQNEAQ (reference sequence). The CDR3 is made up of 16 amino acids.

The chain has TRBV20-1 and TRBJ2-7. This CDR3 has 12 amino acids. Per the germline V gene, CDR1 is DFQATT and CDR2 is SNEGSKA (reference sequence). The CDR3 sequence: CSASGSSYEQYF.

Measured by frequency, this clonotype is medium-sized. The chain couples TRBV29-1 to TRBJ2-5; there is no DNA to check the TCRdb D call of TRBD1. Germline V gene data show CDR1 as SQVTM and CDR2 as ANQGSEA. CDR3 length: 14 residues. The CDR3 here is CSVEEGGRTETQYF.

The chain combines TRBV11-2 with TRBJ2-5; TCRdb designates TRBD2, a call that cannot be tested without DNA. Germline V gene data show CDR1 as SGHAT and CDR2 as FQNNGV. The CDR3 totals 13 residues. The CDR3 reads CASASLVQETQYF. Based on the CDR3 plus reference TRBV11-2 and TRBJ2-5, the full variable domain is EAGVAQSPRYKIIEKRQSVAFWCNPISGHATLYWYQQILGQGPKLLIQFQNNGVVDDSQLPKDRFSAERLKGVDSTLKIQPAKLEDSAVYLCASASLVQETQYFGPGTRLLVL.

The rearrangement uses TRBV29-1 and TRBJ2-7; TCRdb's D call, TRBD1, is unchecked because there is no DNA. Germline values: CDR1 SQVTM, CDR2 ANQGSEA. This CDR3 has 13 residues. The CDR3 spells CSVETGRTYEQYF.

This clonotype is deemed medium-sized by its frequency. The chain links TRBV29-1 to TRBJ1-5; TCRdb selects TRBD1, and the lack of DNA leaves this call unchecked. From germline, CDR1 is SQVTM and CDR2 ANQGSEA. The CDR3 is made up of 14 amino acids. The chain's CDR3 is CSVEEGGLGSPQHF.

Frequency places this clonotype as medium-sized. This chain uses TRBV29-1 with TRBJ2-7; TCRdb's D gene call, TRBD1, goes unchecked for lack of DNA. The CDR3 length is 12 residues. From germline, CDR1 is SQVTM and CDR2 ANQGSEA. This CDR3 is CSVVVRAYEQYF.

Frequency places this clonotype as medium-sized. The chain has TRBV2 and TRBJ2-1; TCRdb indicates TRBD2, and absent DNA this call remains unverified. The CDR3 runs to 16 residues. Germline CDR1 is SNHLY and CDR2 is FYNNEI. The CDR3 sequence is CASSEFSGGSYNEQFF.

This chain uses TRBV5-1 with TRBJ2-1; absent DNA, TCRdb's TRBD1 call cannot be checked. The germline V gene has CDR1 SGHRS and CDR2 YFSETQ. This CDR3 comprises 12 residues. This chain's CDR3 is CASSPPGNEQFF.

Considering frequency, this clonotype is medium-sized. The J gene is TRBJ2-1, the V gene TRBV5-1; TCRdb's D call, TRBD2, is unchecked because there is no DNA. The CDR3 loop spans 17 amino acids. Germline CDR1 and CDR2: SGHRS and YFSETQ. The CDR3: CASSSSWRSGSSNEQFF.

Its frequency marks this clonotype as medium-sized. The chain's CDR3 is CSALQGRYQETQYF. The chain is built from TRBV20-1 and TRBJ2-5; TCRdb gives TRBD1 as the D gene, but with no DNA this cannot be confirmed. The CDR3 loop spans 14 amino acids. The V gene's germline CDR1 is DFQATT and CDR2 SNEGSKA (reference sequence).